This T cell receptor beta chain was identified during a study of T cells in Graves' hyperthyroidism and ophthalmopathy (dated 2019 in TCRdb). Background on the whole study: Peripheral blood samples were taken at the time of initial diagnosis, prior to any treatment. To identify TCR V-J signatures that set the groups apart, the researchers used a discovery cohort of about a hundred patients, made up of 40 to 45 with Graves' ophthalmopathy and about 55 with stable Graves' hyperthyroidism. Whether ophthalmopathy could be predicted prospectively was tested in an independent validation cohort made up of roughly 19 hyperthyroidism patients plus 17 patients who later progressed to ophthalmopathy. The roughly 100 discovery patients were randomly split 7:3 into training and test sets. In addition, the study compared T-cell repertoires in thyroid tissue and in blood from about six Graves' hyperthyroidism patients. After blood sampling, hyperthyroidism patients were treated with methimazole at a starting dose of 30 mg daily, and ophthalmopathy patients were treated with high-dose intravenous methylprednisolone. According to the paper, TCR Vbeta CDR3 sequencing was carried out on about 140 peripheral blood samples, which came from 40 to 45 ophthalmopathy, around 75 hyperthyroidism and around 17 progressor patients.

As regards this clonotype: Its antigen remains undetermined. It has no much larger one-base neighbor in the sample; base qualities were not kept.

Ophthalmopathy patients had moderately to severely active disease, with a Clinical Activity Score of 3 or more, a NOSPECS grade of 4 or more, and a disease duration of less than 3 months. The study excluded patients with uncontrolled infections, other autoimmune diseases, pregnancy or lactation. Diagnoses were established on the basis of clinical symptoms, serum thyroxine and TRAb, thyroid ultrasound, and orbital computed tomography. PBMCs were isolated from more than 8 ml of fresh peripheral blood by Ficoll-Paque density gradient centrifugation. Total RNA was extracted with Trizol reagent, and quality was checked on an Agilent 2100 Bioanalyzer. Overall results and qualifications from the work: A 13 V-J signature model separated ophthalmopathy from stable hyperthyroidism, with approximately 86% sensitivity and 81.08% specificity in cross-validation and 80%/75% in testing. Sample size was not statistically predetermined, and blinding of investigators to group allocation was not performed. Blood samples also contained most of the expanded thyroid clonotypes (frequency above 0.001), which suggests that blood repertoires may reflect thyroid immune responses. In validation, the model predicted progression to ophthalmopathy with around 71% sensitivity and approximately 72% specificity, a median of around 6.6 months before onset.

The TCR beta CDR3 regions were amplified from the RNA transcripts. For the first round of RT-PCR on the TCR CDR3, the HTBI primer set was used together with the Qiagen OneStep RT-PCR kit. Libraries were constructed in a second round of multiplex PCR, after which size selection and purification were performed. Libraries were sequenced paired-end with 100 bp reads on an Illumina HiSeq2000. In the source study's methods: SOAPnuke was used to process the raw data, with reads discarded if the reads contained adapters or uncalled bases, had a mean Phred below 15, or lacked an exact constant-primer or identifier match. High-quality paired reads were merged with COPE v1.2.5, and unique nucleotide sequences were defined as clonotypes. Clonotypes were aligned to IMGT TRBV, TRBD and TRBJ reference segments using MiTCR v1.1. Only V-J combinations with frequency above 0.0001, covering about 99% of repertoires, were analysed. The TCS score was defined as F50 (clonal expansion) divided by E x V (chaos), with BLOSUM62-based TCRdist calculated between CDR3 peptides within each V-J. Welch's t-statistics and random forest reduced roughly 530 V-J features to roughly 13, which were used in a naive Bayes classifier (R e1071). TCRdb handled the public reads itself, with Q25 trimming in fastp and clone calling in MiXCR, and kept productive beta chains. Identical CDR3 protein sequences are pooled into one entry, listed with their most common genes and DNA. None of the V and J calls come from the authors' own analysis; TCRdb made them. The sample table contains under 550,000 distinct CDR3 sequences; only one count was recorded for less than 20% of them. The top ten hold approximately 50% of the sample.

Sequencing input: blood. This clonotype was obtained from a man aged 35 to 55 with Graves' ophthalmopathy.

The nucleotide sequence is given as TGCAGTGCTAGAGGGCTGAAGAACACTGAAGCTTTCTTT. Its product reads: CSARGLKNTEAFF. The chain is encoded by TRBV20-1 joined to TRBJ1-1, with the D gene call left open. Including the terminal cysteine and phenylalanine, the CDR3 comprises 13 residues. Only the CDR3 DNA is retained, 39 bases long and in frame from the first base. V is pared back by 1 base and J by 1 base, with 7 bases lying between the germline termini. CDR1 and CDR2, per the germline V gene (reference sequence), are DFQATT and SNEGSKA.